These 9 T cell receptor beta chains were all obtained from the same sample, sequenced in a study of blood T cell repertoires in COVID-19. The protocol was immunoSEQ multiplex PCR, while the TCRdb copy is restricted to in-frame clones and leaves out a portion. The sample contains 200,000 to 250,000 clones, nearly 90% of which appear only once. Material for sequencing was peripheral blood. The origin of the receptors is a middle-aged man with COVID-19, enrolled during active disease.

The V gene is TRBV4-1, the J gene TRBJ2-1; tentative D call: TRBD1 (5 bases). The length of the CDR3 is 14 residues. Per germline, CDR1 MGHRA and CDR2 YSYEKL. V shed 0 bases and J shed 8 bases, with 11 bases lying between them. The CDR3: CASSQDWTRHEQFF. CDR3 DNA: TGCGCCAGCAGCCAAGATTGGACACGGCATGAGCAGTTCTTC.

This clone is a singleton in its sample. V gene TRBV7-3 combines with J gene TRBJ2-2; 8 bases line up with TRBD1. V shed 7 bases and J 2 bases; nucleotides not matched to a gene: 6. Germline V gene data show CDR1 as SGHTA and CDR2 as FQGTGA. This CDR3 has 15 residues. CDR3 in amino acids: CASKPGTGNTGELFF. CDR3 coding DNA: TGTGCCAGCAAGCCCGGGACAGGCAACACCGGGGAGCTGTTTTTT.

J is TRBJ2-1 and V is TRBV9; D is unresolved. This CDR3 has 13 amino acids. V lost 5 bases and J 6 bases, leaving 12 bases between the germline ends. The germline CDR1 and CDR2 sequences are SGDLS and YYNGEE. The CDR3 bases are TGTGCCAGCAGTGGCAGATCAACCAATGAGCAGTTCTTC. The encoded protein is CASSGRSTNEQFF.

This clone turned up a few times. This chain uses TRBV7-2 with TRBJ1-5; TRBD1 is a possible D gene (6 bases). V dropped 4 bases and J dropped 6 bases, with 10 bases sitting between them. Germline lookup yields CDR1 SGHTA and CDR2 FQGNSA. The CDR3 totals 13 residues. The CDR3 DNA reads as TGTGCCAGCAGCTGGGACAACGCTCAGCCCCAGCATTTT. Protein: CASSWDNAQPQHF.

The rearrangement joins TRBV11-1 to TRBJ2-5, with 9 bases aligning to TRBD1. V dropped 5 bases and J dropped 3; count of bases not matched to a gene: 7. The germline V gene encodes CDR1 SGHAT and CDR2 FQDESV (reference sequence). The CDR3 contains 15 residues. The CDR3 protein is CASSDPGQGKETQYF. In nucleotides, the CDR3 is TGTGCCAGCAGCGACCCGGGACAGGGCAAAGAGACCCAGTACTTC.

A single count supports this clone. V and J are TRBV7-9 and TRBJ2-2, with TRBD1 matching 7 bases. The germline V gene has CDR1 SEHNR and CDR2 FQNEAQ (reference sequence). The J segment lost 1 base and the V segment lost 2 bases, leaving 1 base of the junction unmatched. CDR3 length: 15 amino acids. As DNA, the CDR3 is TGTGCCAGCAGCTTACGGGACAGGAACACCGGGGAGCTGTTTTTT. Encoded protein: CASSLRDRNTGELFF.

This rearrangement joins TRBV11-2 to TRBJ2-2; 11 positions match TRBD2. Germline assignment: CDR1 SGHAT and CDR2 FQNNGV. The V segment lost 6 bases and the J segment 6 bases; nucleotides outside the gene matches: 6. The CDR3 is made up of 15 amino acids. DNA of the CDR3: TGTGCCAGCAGGAGACTAGCGGGAAGGGCCGGGGAGCTGTTTTTT. Protein product: CASRRLAGRAGELFF.

This clone occurred once. The chain joins TRBV27 to TRBJ1-1, with D hard to call. The V and J ends lost 2 bases and 4 bases respectively, with 14 bases between them. The CDR3 sequence is 15 residues long. The germline gives CDR1 MNHEY, CDR2 SMNVEV (reference sequence). CDR3 loop: CASSLIPAAGTEAFF. The CDR3 nucleotides are TGTGCCAGCAGTTTAATTCCCGCCGCGGGCACTGAAGCTTTCTTT.

The CDR3 coding sequence is TGTGCCAGCAGCCCCAAACCAAAGGCCGTGGCGACAGACTCCTACGAGCAGTACTTC. Protein: CASSPKPKAVATDSYEQYF. The V gene is TRBV7-8, the J gene TRBJ2-7; weak D call: TRBD1 (5 bases). Per germline, CDR1 SGHVS and CDR2 FQNEAQ. The CDR3 runs to 19 residues. Trimming pared 5 bases from V and 0 bases from J, leaving 26 bases between.